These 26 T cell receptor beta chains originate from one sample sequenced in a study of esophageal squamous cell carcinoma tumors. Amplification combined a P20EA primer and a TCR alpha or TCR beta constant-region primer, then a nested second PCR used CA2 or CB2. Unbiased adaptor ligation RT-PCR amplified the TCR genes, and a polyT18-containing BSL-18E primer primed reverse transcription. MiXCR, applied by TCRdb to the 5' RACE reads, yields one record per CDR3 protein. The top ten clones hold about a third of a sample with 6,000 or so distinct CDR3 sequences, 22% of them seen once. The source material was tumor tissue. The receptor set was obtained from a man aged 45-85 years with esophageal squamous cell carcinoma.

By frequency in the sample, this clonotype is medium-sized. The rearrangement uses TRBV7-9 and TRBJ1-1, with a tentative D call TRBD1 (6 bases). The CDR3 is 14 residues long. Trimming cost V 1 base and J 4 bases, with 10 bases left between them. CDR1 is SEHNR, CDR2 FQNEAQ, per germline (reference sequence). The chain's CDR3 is CASSLVGGSTEAFF. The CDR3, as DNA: TGTGCCAGCAGCTTAGTAGGGGGATCCACTGAAGCTTTCTTT. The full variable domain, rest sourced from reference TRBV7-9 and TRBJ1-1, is DTGVSQNPRHKITKRGQNVTFRCDPISEHNRLYWYRQTLGQGPEFLTYFQNEAQLEKSRLLSDRFSAERPKGSFSTLEIQRTEQGDSAMYLCASSLVGGSTEAFFGQGTRLTVV.

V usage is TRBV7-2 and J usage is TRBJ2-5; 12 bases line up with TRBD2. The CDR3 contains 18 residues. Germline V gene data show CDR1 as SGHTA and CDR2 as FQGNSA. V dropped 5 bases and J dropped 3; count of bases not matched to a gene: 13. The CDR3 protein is CASSPGLAGSIREETQYF. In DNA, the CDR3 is TGTGCCAGCAGCCCCGGACTAGCGGGATCAATACGGGAAGAGACCCAGTACTTC.

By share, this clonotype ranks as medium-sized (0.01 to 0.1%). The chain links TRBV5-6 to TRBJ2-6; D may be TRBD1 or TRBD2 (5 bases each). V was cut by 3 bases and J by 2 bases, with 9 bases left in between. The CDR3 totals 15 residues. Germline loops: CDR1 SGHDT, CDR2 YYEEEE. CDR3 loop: CASSSGRAGANVLTF. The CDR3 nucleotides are TGTGCCAGCAGCTCGGGACGGGCTGGGGCCAACGTCCTGACTTTC.

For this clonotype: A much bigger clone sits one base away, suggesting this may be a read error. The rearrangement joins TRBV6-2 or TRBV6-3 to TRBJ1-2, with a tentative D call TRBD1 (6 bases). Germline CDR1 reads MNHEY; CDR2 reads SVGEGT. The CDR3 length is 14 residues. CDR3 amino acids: CASSYGRGAYGDTF. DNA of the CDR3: TGTGCCAGCAGTTATGGCAGGGGTGCCTATGGCGACACCTTC.

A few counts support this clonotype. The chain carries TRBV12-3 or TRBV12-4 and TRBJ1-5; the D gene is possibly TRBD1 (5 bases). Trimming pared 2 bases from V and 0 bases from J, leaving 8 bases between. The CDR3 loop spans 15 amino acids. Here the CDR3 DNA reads TGTGCCAGCAGTTTAAGACAGTCTAGCAATCAGCCCCAGCATTTT. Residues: CASSLRQSSNQPQHF.

The CDR3 DNA is TGTGCCAGCAGTTTACTCTTGAACACTGAAGCTTTCTTT. This codes for CASSLLLNTEAFF. This rearrangement joins TRBV28 to TRBJ1-1; unclear D gene. This CDR3 comprises 13 residues. Germline V lookup: CDR1 MDHEN, CDR2 SYDVKM. V lost 2 bases and J lost 0, with 4 bases in between.

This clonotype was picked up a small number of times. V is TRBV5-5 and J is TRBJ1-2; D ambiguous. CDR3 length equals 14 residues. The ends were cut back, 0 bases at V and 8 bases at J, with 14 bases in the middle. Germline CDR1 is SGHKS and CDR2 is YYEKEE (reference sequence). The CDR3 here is CASSLDGPPSGYTF. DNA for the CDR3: TGTGCCAGCAGCTTGGACGGCCCACCAAGCGGCTACACCTTC.

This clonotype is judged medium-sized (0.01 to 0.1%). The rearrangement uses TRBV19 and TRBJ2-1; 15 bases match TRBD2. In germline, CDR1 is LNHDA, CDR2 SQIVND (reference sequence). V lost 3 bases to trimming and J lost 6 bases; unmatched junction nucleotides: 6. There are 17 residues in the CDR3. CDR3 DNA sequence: TGTGCCAGTAGTATCGGGACTAGCGGGAGGATTGTCAATGAGCAGTTCTTC. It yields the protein CASSIGTSGRIVNEQFF. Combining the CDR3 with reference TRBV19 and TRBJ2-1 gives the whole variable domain DGGITQSPKYLFRKEGQNVTLSCEQNLNHDAMYWYRQDPGQGLRLIYYSQIVNDFQKGDIAEGYSVSREKKESFPLTVTSAQKNPTAFYLCASSIGTSGRIVNEQFFGPGTRLTVL.

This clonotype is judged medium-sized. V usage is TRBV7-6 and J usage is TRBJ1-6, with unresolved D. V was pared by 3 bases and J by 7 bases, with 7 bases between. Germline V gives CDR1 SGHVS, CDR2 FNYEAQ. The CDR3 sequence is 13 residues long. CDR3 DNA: TGTGCCAGCAGCTTCGGGGAGAATTCACCCCTCCACTTT. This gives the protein CASSFGENSPLHF. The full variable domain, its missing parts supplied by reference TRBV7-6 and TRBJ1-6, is GAGVSQSPRYKVTKRGQDVALRCDPISGHVSLYWYRQALGQGPEFLTYFNYEAQQDKSGLPNDRFSAERPEGSISTLTIQRTEQRDSAMYRCASSFGENSPLHFGNGTRLTVT.

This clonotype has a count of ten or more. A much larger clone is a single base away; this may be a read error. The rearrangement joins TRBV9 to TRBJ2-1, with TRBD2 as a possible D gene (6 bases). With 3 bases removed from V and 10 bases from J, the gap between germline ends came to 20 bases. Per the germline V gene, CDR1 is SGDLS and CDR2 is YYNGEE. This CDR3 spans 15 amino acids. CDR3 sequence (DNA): TGTGCCAGCAGCGCCCTGGGGGACTCCTTCAGAGAGCAGTTCTTC. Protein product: CASSALGDSFREQFF.

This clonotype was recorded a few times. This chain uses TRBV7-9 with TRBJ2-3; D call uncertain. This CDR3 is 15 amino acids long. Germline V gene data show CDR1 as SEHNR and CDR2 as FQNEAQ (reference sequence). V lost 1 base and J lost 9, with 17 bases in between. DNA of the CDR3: TGTGCCAGCAGCTTAGTAGGGCAACCACCCCCAACGCAGTATTTT. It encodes CASSLVGQPPPTQYF.

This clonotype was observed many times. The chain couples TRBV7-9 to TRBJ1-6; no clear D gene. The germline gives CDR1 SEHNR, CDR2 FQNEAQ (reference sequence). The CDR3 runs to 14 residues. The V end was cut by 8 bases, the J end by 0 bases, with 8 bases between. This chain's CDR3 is CASQTSSYNSPLHF. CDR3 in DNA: TGTGCCAGCCAAACCAGCTCCTATAATTCACCCCTCCACTTT.

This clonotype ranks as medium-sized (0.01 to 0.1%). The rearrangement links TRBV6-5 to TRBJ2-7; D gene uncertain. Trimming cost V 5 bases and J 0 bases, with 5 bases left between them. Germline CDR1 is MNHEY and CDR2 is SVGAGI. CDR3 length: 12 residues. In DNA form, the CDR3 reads TGTGCCAGCAGTGGTAACTCCTACGAGCAGTACTTC. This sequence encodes CASSGNSYEQYF.

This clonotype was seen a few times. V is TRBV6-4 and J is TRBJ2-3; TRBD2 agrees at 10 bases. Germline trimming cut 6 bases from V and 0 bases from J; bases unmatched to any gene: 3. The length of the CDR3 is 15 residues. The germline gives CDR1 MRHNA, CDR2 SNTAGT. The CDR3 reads CASSPTSGSTDTQYF. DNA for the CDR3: TGTGCCAGCAGCCCGACTAGCGGGAGCACAGATACGCAGTATTTT.

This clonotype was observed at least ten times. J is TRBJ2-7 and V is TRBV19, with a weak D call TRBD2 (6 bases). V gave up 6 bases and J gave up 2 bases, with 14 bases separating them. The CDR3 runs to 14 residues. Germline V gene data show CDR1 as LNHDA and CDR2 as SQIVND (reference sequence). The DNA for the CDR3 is TGTGCCAGTAGCAAAGCGGGTTCAACCTACGAGCAGTACTTC. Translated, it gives CASSKAGSTYEQYF.

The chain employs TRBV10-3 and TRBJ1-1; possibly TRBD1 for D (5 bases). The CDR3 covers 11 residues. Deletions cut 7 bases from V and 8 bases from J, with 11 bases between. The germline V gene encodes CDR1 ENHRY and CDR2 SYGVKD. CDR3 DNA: TGTGCCATCAAAGGGGCCATGGAAGCTTTCTTT. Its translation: CAIKGAMEAFF.

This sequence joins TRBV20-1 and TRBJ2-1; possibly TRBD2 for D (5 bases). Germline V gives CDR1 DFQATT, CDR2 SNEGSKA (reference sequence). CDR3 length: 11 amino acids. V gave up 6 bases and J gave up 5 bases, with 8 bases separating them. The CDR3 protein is CSAPGNNEQFF. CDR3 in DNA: TGCAGTGCCCCGGGAAACAATGAGCAGTTCTTC.

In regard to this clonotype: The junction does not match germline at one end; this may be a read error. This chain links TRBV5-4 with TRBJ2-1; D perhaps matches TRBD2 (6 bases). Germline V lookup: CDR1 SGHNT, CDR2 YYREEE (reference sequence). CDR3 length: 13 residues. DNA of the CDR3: TGTGCCAACAGCTTGGTACTAGCCAATGAGCAGTTCTTC. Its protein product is CANSLVLANEQFF.

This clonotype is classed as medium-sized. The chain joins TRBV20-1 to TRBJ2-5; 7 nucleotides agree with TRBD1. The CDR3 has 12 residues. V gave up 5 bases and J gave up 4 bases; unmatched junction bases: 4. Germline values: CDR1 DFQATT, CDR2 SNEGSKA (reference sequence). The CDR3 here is CSAPRTGETQYF. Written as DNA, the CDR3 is TGCAGTGCTCCACGGACAGGAGAGACCCAGTACTTC.

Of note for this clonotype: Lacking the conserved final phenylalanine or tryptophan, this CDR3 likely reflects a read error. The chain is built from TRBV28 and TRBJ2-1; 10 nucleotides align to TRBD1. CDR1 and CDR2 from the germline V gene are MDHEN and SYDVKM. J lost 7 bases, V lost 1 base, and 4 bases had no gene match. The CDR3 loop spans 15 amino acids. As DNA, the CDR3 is TGTGCCAGCAGTTTATCCCCGGACAGGGGGAATGAGCAGTTCATC. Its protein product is CASSLSPDRGNEQFI.

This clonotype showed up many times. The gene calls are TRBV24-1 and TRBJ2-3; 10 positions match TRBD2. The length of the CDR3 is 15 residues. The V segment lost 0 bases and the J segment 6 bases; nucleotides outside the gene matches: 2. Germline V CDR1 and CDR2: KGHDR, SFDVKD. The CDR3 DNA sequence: TGTGCCACCAGTGATTTGATTAGCGGGAGGGATACGCAGTATTTT. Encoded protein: CATSDLISGRDTQYF.

CDR3 DNA sequence: TGCAGTGCGGTGGGACTAGACGTCTACGAGCAGTACTTC. It codes for CSAVGLDVYEQYF. The rearrangement links TRBV20-1 to TRBJ2-7; 8 bases agree with TRBD2. CDR1 DFQATT and CDR2 SNEGSKA come from the germline V gene (reference sequence). The length of the CDR3 is 13 residues. V lost 6 bases, J lost 3 bases, and 7 bases stayed unmatched.

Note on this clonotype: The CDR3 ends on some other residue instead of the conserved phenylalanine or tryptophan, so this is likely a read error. The CDR3 coding sequence is TGTGCCAGCAGAAGGGACAGCTCATACGAGCAGTACTTA. Amino acid sequence: CASRRDSSYEQYL. The gene calls are TRBV6-5 and TRBJ2-7; TRBD1 matches 7 bases. Germline V gives CDR1 MNHEY, CDR2 SVGAGI. The CDR3 sequence is 13 residues long. J was trimmed by 4 bases and V by 6 bases; bases with no gene match: 6.

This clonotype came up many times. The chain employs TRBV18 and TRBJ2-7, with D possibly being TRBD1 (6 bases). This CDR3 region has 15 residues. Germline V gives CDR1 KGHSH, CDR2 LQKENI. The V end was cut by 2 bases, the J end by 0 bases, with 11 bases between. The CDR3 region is CASSPGGQSSYEQYF. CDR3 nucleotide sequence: TGTGCCAGCTCACCAGGCGGACAGAGCTCCTACGAGCAGTACTTC. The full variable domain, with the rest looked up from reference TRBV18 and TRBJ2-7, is NAGVMQNPRHLVRRRGQEARLRCSPMKGHSHVYWYRQLPEEGLKFMVYLQKENIIDESGMPKERFSAEFPKEGPSILRIQQVVRGDSAAYFCASSPGGQSSYEQYFGPGTRLTVT.

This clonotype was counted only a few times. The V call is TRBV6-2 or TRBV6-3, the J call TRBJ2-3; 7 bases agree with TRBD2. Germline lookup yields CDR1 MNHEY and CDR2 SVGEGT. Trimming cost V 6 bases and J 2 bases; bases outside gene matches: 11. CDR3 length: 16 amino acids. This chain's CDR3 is CASRDSSGVNTDTQYF. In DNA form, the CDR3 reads TGTGCCAGCAGGGACTCAAGCGGGGTTAACACAGATACGCAGTATTTT.

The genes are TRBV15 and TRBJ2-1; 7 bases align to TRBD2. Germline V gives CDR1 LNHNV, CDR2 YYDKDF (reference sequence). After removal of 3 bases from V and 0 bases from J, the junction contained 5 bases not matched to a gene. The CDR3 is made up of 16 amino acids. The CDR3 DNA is TGTGCCACCAGCAGGTACGGGAGGCGCTCCTACAATGAGCAGTTCTTC. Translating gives CATSRYGRRSYNEQFF.